The 20 T cell receptor beta chains below were found in one sample sequenced in a study of T-cell memory formation after mild COVID-19. TCRdb processed the 5' RACE reads anew with MiXCR; each CDR3 protein has one entry. The sample has almost 550,000 distinct CDR3 sequences, roughly 22% seen once. Sequenced sample: PBMCs or a T cell subset sorted from them (not recorded which). All receptors derive from an adult woman who had mild COVID-19 (a few samples of this study predate the infection). Cell type and time point are not known.

This clonotype was counted only a few times. The chain uses TRBV20-1 and TRBJ1-2; D gene unclear. V was shortened by 6 bases and J by 12 bases, with 17 bases between the two germline ends. This CDR3 is built from 11 residues. Germline loops: CDR1 DFQATT, CDR2 SNEGSKA (reference sequence). Here the CDR3 reads CSAAGALKNTF. DNA for the CDR3: TGCAGTGCGGCAGGCGCGCTCAAGAACACCTTC.

Only one count was recorded for this clonotype. The chain combines TRBV5-3 with TRBJ2-5; TRBD1 might be the D (5 bases). TRBV5-3 is an ORF, and what it does is uncertain. V was cut by 2 bases and J by 5 bases, with 22 bases left in between. The CDR3 loop spans 17 amino acids. The CDR3: CARSFRKRQLLGETQYF. The CDR3 DNA sequence: TGTGCCAGAAGCTTCAGAAAACGACAGCTTCTCGGTGAGACCCAGTACTTC.

V gene TRBV6-1 combines with J gene TRBJ2-1, with D hard to call. CDR1 is MNHNS and CDR2 is SASEGT in the germline V gene. V was shortened by 7 bases and J by 0 bases, with 13 bases between the two germline ends. CDR3 length: 15 residues. In nucleotides, the CDR3 is TGTGCCAGCAACGTACAGAGAGGCTCCTACAATGAGCAGTTCTTC. It specifies CASNVQRGSYNEQFF.

The chain combines TRBV24-1 with TRBJ2-7; D might be TRBD2 (6 bases). The CDR3 contains 13 residues. Trimming stripped 5 bases from V and 4 bases from J, with 11 bases between. Germline V gives CDR1 KGHDR, CDR2 SFDVKD. In DNA form, the CDR3 reads TGTGCCACCAGTGCGGCGGAGGGGTACGAGCAGTACTTC. Translated: CATSAAEGYEQYF.

CDR3 protein: CASSLLTATPDTQYF. The CDR3 DNA follows: TGCGCCAGCAGCTTGTTGACAGCTACCCCAGATACGCAGTATTTT. The rearrangement links TRBV5-1 to TRBJ2-3, with D possibly TRBD1 on 5 matching bases. Trimming left V 1 base short and J 4 bases short, with 13 bases between. The CDR3 totals 15 residues. CDR1 is SGHRS and CDR2 is YFSETQ in the germline V gene.

In its sample, this clonotype was seen a few times. The chain employs TRBV19 and TRBJ2-5; 9 nucleotides agree with TRBD2. This CDR3 region has 16 residues. Per germline, CDR1 LNHDA and CDR2 SQIVND (reference sequence). V shed 4 bases, J shed 4 bases, and the junction held 10 bases outside the gene matches. CDR3 DNA: TGTGCCAGTAGTAGAGTTAGCGGGGGCCCTGGAGAGACCCAGTACTTC. Amino acids: CASSRVSGGPGETQYF.

To note about this clonotype: A much larger clone lies a single base off, so this may be a read error. The gene calls are TRBV7-2 and TRBJ1-1; D call uncertain. CDR1 and CDR2 from the germline V gene are SGHTA and FQGNSA. The CDR3 has 13 residues. V shed 4 bases and J shed 1 base, with 7 bases lying between them. Written as DNA, the CDR3 is TGTGCCAGCAGCTCGAACCCGAACACTGAAGCTTTCTTT. Encoded protein: CASSSNPNTEAFF.

The chain links TRBV20-1 to TRBJ1-1; D call uncertain. Per the germline V gene, CDR1 is DFQATT and CDR2 is SNEGSKA (reference sequence). The CDR3 is 11 amino acids. Trimming took 3 bases from V and 3 from J, leaving 5 bases between them. The CDR3 loop reads CSASRYTEAFF. CDR3 in DNA: TGCAGTGCTAGTCGGTACACTGAAGCTTTCTTT.

The rearrangement uses TRBV27 and TRBJ1-6; no clear D. The V end was cut by 1 base, the J end by 5 bases, with 6 bases between. CDR3 length: 14 amino acids. Germline CDR1 reads MNHEY; CDR2 reads SMNVEV (reference sequence). CDR3: CASSLFQDNSPLHF. CDR3 DNA: TGTGCCAGCAGTTTATTCCAGGATAATTCACCCCTCCACTTT.

This clonotype was counted at least ten times. This chain uses TRBV12-3 or TRBV12-4 with TRBJ1-1; 8 positions agree with TRBD1. This CDR3 spans 15 amino acids. The junction had 4 bases not matched to a gene; V was cut back by 4 bases and J by 0 bases. The CDR3 is CASSSRTGMNTEAFF. DNA of the CDR3: TGTGCCAGCAGTTCCCGGACAGGGATGAACACTGAAGCTTTCTTT.

The chain recombines TRBV2 with TRBJ2-7, with TRBD1 matching 7 bases. Trimming took 8 bases from V and 5 from J; bases not matched to a gene: 12. The CDR3 runs to 14 residues. Germline V gives CDR1 SNHLY, CDR2 FYNNEI. The CDR3 bases are TGTGCCAGCCAACCGACAGGGCCGGCTCACGAGCAGTACTTC. This translates into CASQPTGPAHEQYF.

The chain combines TRBV12-3 or TRBV12-4 with TRBJ2-1; 8 nucleotides agree with TRBD2. The CDR3 runs to 16 residues. J lost 7 bases, V lost 5 bases, and 13 bases had no gene match. The CDR3 here is CASSAPGTRGRNEQFF. The CDR3 nucleotides are TGTGCCAGCAGTGCGCCCGGGACTAGGGGTAGGAATGAGCAGTTCTTC.

The chain joins TRBV5-6 to TRBJ2-1, with TRBD2 as a possible D gene (5 bases). There are 13 residues in the CDR3. The V gene lost 2 bases and the J gene lost 10 bases, with 13 bases spanning the gap. Germline V CDR1 and CDR2: SGHDT, YYEEEE. As DNA, the CDR3 is TGTGCCAGCAGCTTTCCCGGGGAAGGAGAGCAGTTCTTC. This gives the protein CASSFPGEGEQFF. The full variable domain, its missing parts supplied by reference TRBV5-6 and TRBJ2-1, is DAGVTQSPTHLIKTRGQQVTLRCSPKSGHDTVSWYQQALGQGPQFIFQYYEEEERQRGNFPDRFSGHQFPNYSSELNVNALLLGDSALYLCASSFPGEGEQFFGPGTRLTVL.

The chain joins TRBV12-5 to TRBJ2-1; no clear D gene. CDR3 length: 16 residues. Germline CDR1 is LGHNT and CDR2 is FRNRAP. Between the trimmed V and J ends, which lost 1 base and 1 base, there was a span of 11 bases. The CDR3 protein is CASGLGGVGSYNEQFF. The CDR3 nucleotides are TGTGCTAGTGGTTTGGGAGGCGTAGGGTCCTACAATGAGCAGTTCTTC.

A few counts support this clonotype. The J gene is TRBJ2-7, the V gene TRBV4-1; a weak D match, TRBD1 (6 bases). Germline V gene lookup returns CDR1 MGHRA and CDR2 YSYEKL. This CDR3 spans 14 amino acids. Trimming cost V 1 base and J 8 bases, with 15 bases left between them. CDR3 sequence: CASSQGQGPAQQYF. CDR3 nucleotide sequence: TGCGCCAGCAGCCAAGGGCAGGGGCCCGCTCAGCAGTACTTC.

This rearrangement joins TRBV3-1 to TRBJ1-4, with a possible D match to TRBD1 (5 bases). V was shortened by 4 bases and J by 4 bases, with 19 bases between the two germline ends. The CDR3 runs to 17 residues. Germline V CDR1 and CDR2: LGHDT, YNNKEL (reference sequence). In nucleotides, the CDR3 is TGTGCCAGCAGCCCCGAAACGGGGGGGTTTGATAATGAAAAACTGTTTTTT. This gives the protein CASSPETGGFDNEKLFF.

This clonotype was picked up a small number of times. This chain joins TRBV7-3 and TRBJ2-4; D uncertain. The CDR3 extends over 13 amino acids. From germline, CDR1 is SGHTA and CDR2 FQGTGA. Trimming left V 5 bases short and J 8 bases short, with 13 bases between. This CDR3 is CASSPGGIHIQYF. The CDR3 DNA follows: TGTGCCAGCAGCCCCGGCGGAATACACATTCAGTACTTC.

This chain connects TRBV28 to TRBJ1-5; D unresolved. Germline V gives CDR1 MDHEN, CDR2 SYDVKM. This CDR3 region has 15 residues. V lost 2 bases to trimming and J lost 7 bases, with 15 bases between them. The chain's CDR3 is CASSLQPGLSQPQHF. The CDR3 nucleotides read TGTGCCAGCAGTTTACAACCGGGTTTGAGCCAGCCCCAGCATTTT.

This clonotype occurred a few times. The chain couples TRBV9 to TRBJ2-6, with 9 bases matching TRBD1. V lost 4 bases and J lost 3; bases outside the gene matches: 14. The CDR3 runs 19 residues. Per the germline V gene, CDR1 is SGDLS and CDR2 is YYNGEE. CDR3 in DNA: TGTGCCAGCAGCCCCTCCGGGACAGGGTGGAAAAGTGGGGCCAACGTCCTGACTTTC. Its protein is CASSPSGTGWKSGANVLTF.

This clonotype turned up a few times. The rearrangement uses TRBV4-1 and TRBJ2-2, with no clear D. The CDR3 runs to 15 residues. Germline V gene data show CDR1 as MGHRA and CDR2 as YSYEKL. Between the trimmed V and J ends, which lost 2 bases and 2 bases, there was a span of 9 bases. CDR3 residues: CASSQRSLNTGELFF. The CDR3 bases are TGCGCCAGCAGCCAAAGGAGCCTTAACACCGGGGAGCTGTTTTTT.